The 4 T cell receptor beta chains in this list originate from one sample, sequenced in a study of CD8 T cells in Susac syndrome. Random hexamers were used to reverse transcribe about 0.45 to 1 ug of RNA. One entry per CDR3 protein results from TCRdb running MiXCR on the immunoSEQ multiplex PCR reads. The table shows about 100,000 distinct CDR3 sequences, with roughly 96% occurring only once. The sequenced sample was CD8+ T cells from PBMCs. Receptors originate from a human donor with Susac syndrome.

The rearrangement joins TRBV12-3 or TRBV12-4 to TRBJ1-2; D remains unclear. This CDR3 has 17 residues. Deletions cut 6 bases from V and 6 bases from J, with 26 bases between. The CDR3 protein is CASSPKTLSGFNDGYTF. In DNA form, the CDR3 reads TGTGCCAGCAGCCCAAAGACACTATCTGGTTTCAACGATGGCTACACCTTC.

The chain has TRBV6-2 or TRBV6-3 and TRBJ2-4; D tentatively reads TRBD1 or TRBD2 (5 bases each). The V gene lost 5 bases and the J gene lost 0 bases, with 17 bases spanning the gap. The CDR3 is 17 amino acids. Germline CDR1 reads MNHEY; CDR2 reads SVGEGT. The CDR3 sequence: CASSRDWGILAKNIQYF. The CDR3 DNA is TGTGCCAGCAGTCGGGATTGGGGGATACTAGCCAAAAACATTCAGTACTTC.

This chain joins TRBV13 and TRBJ2-5; TRBD2 might be the D (6 bases). Germline assignment: CDR1 PRHDT and CDR2 FYEKMQ (reference sequence). Trimming took 2 bases from V and 2 from J, leaving 15 bases between them. The CDR3 is 16 residues long. For the CDR3, the DNA is TGTGCCAGCAGCTTACTAACAGGTGGAGGGCAAGAGACCCAGTACTTC. Translated, it gives CASSLLTGGGQETQYF.

This clonotype was detected only once. The V gene is TRBV29-1, the J gene TRBJ2-2, with 10 positions matching TRBD2. This CDR3 has 15 amino acids. Per the germline V gene, CDR1 is SQVTM and CDR2 is ANQGSEA. With 1 base clipped from V and 6 bases from J, the junction kept 5 bases outside the gene matches. In DNA form, the CDR3 reads TGCAGCGTTGAAGGGCCTAGCGGGAGCGCCGGGGAGCTGTTTTTT. As protein: CSVEGPSGSAGELFF.